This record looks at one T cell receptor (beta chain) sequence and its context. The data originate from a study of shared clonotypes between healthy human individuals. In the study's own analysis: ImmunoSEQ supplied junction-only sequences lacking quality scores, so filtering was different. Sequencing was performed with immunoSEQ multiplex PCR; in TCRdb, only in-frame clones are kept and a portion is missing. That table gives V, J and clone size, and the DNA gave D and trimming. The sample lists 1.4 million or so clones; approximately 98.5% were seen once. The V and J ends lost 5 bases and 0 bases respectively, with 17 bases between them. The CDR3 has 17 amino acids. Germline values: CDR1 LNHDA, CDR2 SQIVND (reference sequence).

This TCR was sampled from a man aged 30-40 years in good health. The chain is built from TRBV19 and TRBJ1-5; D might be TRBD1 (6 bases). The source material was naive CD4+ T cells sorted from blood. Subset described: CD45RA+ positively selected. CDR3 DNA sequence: TGTGCCAGTAGTGCCCGGACAGATGGCTATAGCAATCAGCCCCAGCATTTT. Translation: CASSARTDGYSNQPQHF.